The clone carrying this T cell receptor beta chain turned up a few times. Its specificity is unknown. These data are taken from a study of human T cells and chemical hapten exposure. Study summary: On around 2 cm by around 2 cm of upper inner arm skin, sensitization was performed with 2% DPC. Patients, largely female, had alopecia areata, totalis or universalis. Study-level points and caveats: The immune response of these alopecia patients might not match healthy individuals'. A positive correlation with patch test score was found for PT1 expanded TCR counts.

The CDR3 has 11 amino acids. Looked up from germline, CDR1 is ENHRY and CDR2 is SYGVKD. Between the trimmed V and J ends, which lost 2 bases and 13 bases, there was a span of 11 bases. TCRdb re-called the RACE reads with MiXCR, one entry per CDR3 protein. This sample yields approximately 340,000 distinct CDR3 sequences, of which around 6.9% are seen a single time; 7% to 10% belongs to the top ten. Time point: patch test 1, 2 weeks after DPC sensitization. Treatment in this sample: therapeutic diphenylcyclopropenone sensitization with weekly scalp DPC. This clonotype was sampled from a woman between 18 and 29 years old with alopecia areata. Some clones in this sample may be carry-over from other donors' samples. The chain is built from TRBV10-3 and TRBJ2-5, with D unclear. Sequencing used whole blood, obtained in connection with sensitization to the hapten diphenylcyclopropenone (DPC). CDR3 sequence reads: CAISEDLTAYF. The CDR3 DNA is TGTGCCATCAGTGAGGACCTGACGGCGTACTTC.